These 22 T cell receptor beta chains originate from one sample sequenced in a study of T cells in Graves' hyperthyroidism and ophthalmopathy. TCR beta CDR3 regions were amplified from RNA transcripts. The primer set for the first-round RT-PCR of the TCR CDR3 was HTBI. TCRdb re-analysed the multiplex PCR reads in MiXCR, keeping a single row per CDR3 protein. The sample contains 250,000 to 350,000 distinct CDR3 sequences, 16% of which appear only once. Sequencing input: blood. The receptors here all came from a man aged 25 to 40 with Graves' hyperthyroidism.

This clonotype was seen a few times. V gene TRBV12-3 or TRBV12-4 combines with J gene TRBJ1-2; a possible D gene is TRBD1 (5 bases). V lost 5 bases and J lost 3, with 13 bases in between. The CDR3 runs 14 residues. The CDR3 protein is CASSLGPGHYGYTF. DNA for the CDR3: TGTGCCAGCAGTCTGGGGCCAGGGCACTATGGCTACACCTTC.

There are many counts of this clonotype. The V call is TRBV30, the J call TRBJ2-3; 9 bases are shared with TRBD2. Trimming removed 7 bases from V and 5 bases from J; junction bases left unmatched: 10. Per germline, CDR1 GTSNPN and CDR2 SVGIG (reference sequence). CDR3 size: 14 residues. CDR3 region: CASLEVAGVDTQYF. CDR3 DNA sequence: TGTGCCTCCCTGGAGGTAGCGGGAGTAGATACGCAGTATTTT.

This clonotype was seen repeatedly, ten times or more. The V and J genes are TRBV7-9 and TRBJ1-5; D unresolved. The CDR3 length is 15 residues. Germline CDR1 reads SEHNR; CDR2 reads FQNEAQ (reference sequence). The V gene lost 6 bases and the J gene lost 4 bases, with 16 bases spanning the gap. In DNA form, the CDR3 reads TGTGCCAGCAGTCCCCTGGGGAGGAGAAATCAGCCCCAGCATTTT. Amino acids: CASSPLGRRNQPQHF.

This chain joins TRBV3-1 and TRBJ2-2, with D uncertain. Germline values: CDR1 LGHDT, CDR2 YNNKEL (reference sequence). V was trimmed by 0 bases and J by 8 bases, leaving 10 bases between them. The CDR3 loop spans 14 amino acids. This CDR3 is CASSQELVSGELFF. The CDR3, as DNA: TGTGCCAGCAGCCAAGAGTTGGTATCGGGGGAGCTGTTTTTT.

This clonotype was recorded a few times. The chain has TRBV12-3 or TRBV12-4 and TRBJ2-2; D is tentatively TRBD1 or TRBD2 (5 bases each). The CDR3 spans 14 residues. Trimming pared 6 bases from V and 5 bases from J, leaving 13 bases between. CDR3: CASSLGTFTGELFF. The CDR3 region has the DNA TGTGCCAGCAGCCTAGGGACGTTTACCGGGGAGCTGTTTTTT.

The DNA of the CDR3 is TGCAGCGTTGAAGAGTCCGAAAATGAAAAACTGTTTTTT. Protein: CSVEESENEKLFF. This chain connects TRBV29-1 to TRBJ1-4, with D unresolved. Germline V gives CDR1 SQVTM, CDR2 ANQGSEA. Trimming left V 0 bases short and J 5 bases short, with 7 bases between. There are 13 residues in the CDR3.

This clonotype has only one observation. A much larger clonotype is one base distant, so this may be a read error. The CDR3 DNA sequence: TGTGCCAGCAGTTTCATCGGCACTTTTTACGAGCAGTACTTC. Its translation: CASSFIGTFYEQYF. This chain uses TRBV27 with TRBJ2-7, with D unresolved. This CDR3 contains 14 residues. Germline CDR1 and CDR2: MNHEY and SMNVEV (reference sequence). The germline V and J ends were trimmed by 3 bases and 4 bases, with 13 bases remaining between them.

This clonotype was seen more than once but under ten times. The chain combines TRBV20-1 with TRBJ2-5; D is unresolved. The V end lost 6 bases, the J end lost 1 base, and 12 bases lay between the germline ends. CDR1 is DFQATT, CDR2 SNEGSKA, per germline (reference sequence). This CDR3 is 13 amino acids long. The CDR3 nucleotides read TGCAGTGCCACCGACGAGCTCCAAGAGACCCAGTACTTC. It specifies CSATDELQETQYF.

This clonotype was counted ten times or more. The chain joins TRBV20-1 to TRBJ1-2; weak D call: TRBD1 (6 bases). The CDR3 has 11 residues. Looked up from germline, CDR1 is DFQATT and CDR2 is SNEGSKA (reference sequence). Between the trimmed V and J ends, which lost 4 bases and 6 bases, there was a span of 9 bases. The DNA of the CDR3 is TGCAGTGCTACGGGGGGCCATGGCTACACCTTC. This encodes CSATGGHGYTF.

This clonotype was seen at least ten times. The chain employs TRBV7-8 and TRBJ2-7; TRBD1 matches at 7 bases. This CDR3 spans 13 amino acids. From germline, CDR1 is SGHVS and CDR2 FQNEAQ. Unmatched junction bases numbered 4, after V lost 5 bases and J lost 3 bases. The CDR3 sequence: CASSARQGYEQYF. The CDR3 nucleotides read TGTGCCAGCAGCGCCCGACAGGGCTACGAGCAGTACTTC.

This clonotype was counted ten times or more. This chain connects TRBV28 to TRBJ2-5; 10 positions match TRBD2. V trimming: 1 base; J trimming: 4 bases; junction bases outside the gene matches: 9. The CDR3 loop spans 17 amino acids. Germline V CDR1 and CDR2: MDHEN, SYDVKM. In DNA, the CDR3 is TGTGCCAGCAGTTTATTCGCGCGTAGCGGGAGGTCAGAGACCCAGTACTTC. Its translation: CASSLFARSGRSETQYF.

Regarding this clonotype: A much larger clone is a single base away; this may be a read error. The genes are TRBV28 and TRBJ2-5; TRBD2 matches at 10 bases. CDR3 size: 15 residues. CDR1 is MDHEN and CDR2 is SYDVKM in the germline V gene. CDR3 in amino acids: CASSPSLAGVKTQCF. CDR3 DNA sequence: TGTGCCAGCAGCCCTTCTCTAGCGGGAGTTAAGACCCAGTGCTTC.

This clonotype was seen repeatedly, ten times or more. The chain joins TRBV9 to TRBJ2-1; 11 positions agree with TRBD2. The germline V gene encodes CDR1 SGDLS and CDR2 YYNGEE. Germline trimming cut 0 bases from V and 9 bases from J; bases unmatched to any gene: 2. The CDR3 spans 14 residues. This CDR3 is CASSVGGTSGEQFF. DNA for the CDR3: TGTGCCAGCAGCGTAGGTGGGACTAGCGGTGAGCAGTTCTTC.

The gene calls are TRBV7-9 and TRBJ2-2; unclear D gene. Germline values: CDR1 SEHNR, CDR2 FQNEAQ (reference sequence). The CDR3 covers 12 residues. V lost 4 bases and J 6 bases, leaving 6 bases between the germline ends. CDR3 DNA sequence: TGTGCCAGCAGCTCGGTCGCCGGGGAGCTGTTTTTT. Protein: CASSSVAGELFF.

In the case of this clonotype: With a much larger clone just one base away, this may be a read error. This chain links TRBV20-1 with TRBJ2-3, with 11 bases fitting TRBD1. This CDR3 has 14 amino acids. With 7 bases clipped from V and 11 bases from J, the junction kept 14 bases outside the gene matches. Per germline, CDR1 DFQATT and CDR2 SNEGSKA (reference sequence). CDR3 sequence: CSVRTGGDWGGQYF. The CDR3 nucleotides read TGCAGTGTTAGGACAGGGGGCGACTGGGGTGGGCAGTATTTT.

Ten or more counts support this clonotype. This chain uses TRBV24-1 with TRBJ1-2; 7 nucleotides match TRBD1. This CDR3 spans 13 amino acids. The germline CDR1 and CDR2 sequences are KGHDR and SFDVKD. The J segment lost 6 bases and the V segment lost 4 bases, leaving 4 bases of the junction unmatched. DNA for the CDR3: TGTGCCACCAGTGACCTCACAGGGGATGGCTACACCTTC. It specifies CATSDLTGDGYTF.

This clonotype showed up many times. CDR3 in amino acids: CAWSVHPNQPQHF. CDR3 in DNA: TGTGCCTGGAGTGTACATCCCAATCAGCCCCAGCATTTT. The chain combines TRBV30 with TRBJ1-5; D is unresolved. V was cut by 0 bases and J by 3 bases, with 6 bases left in between. CDR1 GTSNPN and CDR2 SVGIG come from the germline V gene (reference sequence). The CDR3 spans 13 residues.

This clonotype was observed at least ten times. The rearrangement joins TRBV3-1 to TRBJ1-1; D uncertain. Trimming shortened V by 0 bases and J by 4 bases, and 6 bases separated the two germline ends. This CDR3 region has 13 residues. Germline V lookup: CDR1 LGHDT, CDR2 YNNKEL (reference sequence). CDR3 loop: CASSQDRRTEAFF. The CDR3 DNA is TGTGCCAGCAGCCAAGATCGGCGCACTGAAGCTTTCTTT. Complete variable domain (other parts from reference TRBV3-1 and TRBJ1-1): DTAVSQTPKYLVTQMGNDKSIKCEQNLGHDTMYWYKQDSKKFLKIMFSYNNKELIINETVPNRFSPKSPDKAHLNLHINSLELGDSAVYFCASSQDRRTEAFFGQGTRLTVV.

This clonotype showed up just a few times. The chain uses TRBV9 and TRBJ2-3, with a tentative D call TRBD2 (5 bases). The CDR3 is made up of 18 amino acids. Looked up from germline, CDR1 is SGDLS and CDR2 is YYNGEE. Trimming took 2 bases from V and 8 from J, leaving 27 bases between them. Written as DNA, the CDR3 is TGTGCCAGCAGCGTTGGTGGAAGAGCGGAAATCGGGTGGGCTACGCAGTATTTT. It is translated as CASSVGGRAEIGWATQYF.

This clonotype appeared a few times. The rearrangement uses TRBV15 and TRBJ2-7; D gene uncertain. V lost 0 bases and J 3 bases, leaving 21 bases between the germline ends. There are 18 residues in the CDR3. Per the germline V gene, CDR1 is LNHNV and CDR2 is YYDKDF (reference sequence). The CDR3: CATSRDKGRRVGGYEQYF. CDR3 DNA sequence: TGTGCCACCAGCAGAGATAAAGGTCGGAGAGTAGGTGGCTACGAGCAGTACTTC.

The V and J genes are TRBV29-1 and TRBJ2-4, with 9 positions matching TRBD1. This CDR3 has 13 amino acids. CDR1 is SQVTM, CDR2 ANQGSEA, per germline. J was trimmed by 9 bases and V by 7 bases; bases with no gene match: 10. In DNA form, the CDR3 reads TGCAGCGCAGAGGACAGGGGCAGTGGCATTCAGTACTTC. Protein sequence: CSAEDRGSGIQYF.

In this sample, this clonotype turned up many times. For the CDR3, the DNA is TGTGCCAGCAGTCCACGACAGGGGGCCTATGGCTACACCTTC. Encoded protein: CASSPRQGAYGYTF. The chain carries TRBV27 and TRBJ1-2, with 10 bases identical to TRBD1. Germline V lookup: CDR1 MNHEY, CDR2 SMNVEV (reference sequence). V was pared by 5 bases and J by 4 bases, with 4 bases of the junction left unmatched. This CDR3 has 14 amino acids.